One sample yielded the 16 T cell receptor beta chains listed below, sequenced in a study of blood T cell repertoires in COVID-19. Profiling relied on immunoSEQ multiplex PCR, and the TCRdb table lists in-frame clones only, not all of them. The data contain about 120,000 clones, around 86% of them singletons. Sequencing input: peripheral blood. The receptors stem from a woman aged 70-85 years with acute or convalescent COVID-19.

This clone showed up just a few times. V usage is TRBV5-1 and J usage is TRBJ1-1; no clear D gene. Trimming took off 2 bases at V and 7 bases at J, with 9 bases between the two ends. The CDR3 extends over 12 amino acids. Looked up from germline, CDR1 is SGHRS and CDR2 is YFSETQ. The CDR3 sequence is CASSFNGGEAFF. The CDR3 DNA sequence: TGCGCCAGCAGCTTTAATGGAGGTGAAGCTTTCTTT.

V and J are TRBV24-1 and TRBJ2-3; 8 positions agree with TRBD2. CDR1 KGHDR and CDR2 SFDVKD come from the germline V gene. J was trimmed by 0 bases and V by 9 bases; bases with no gene match: 7. The CDR3 totals 15 residues. The CDR3 loop is CATRGGTSSTDTQYF. Here the CDR3 DNA reads TGTGCCACCCGCGGGGGGACATCTAGCACAGATACGCAGTATTTT.

This clone came up once. This chain joins TRBV24-1 and TRBJ1-1; D might be TRBD1 (6 bases). The CDR3 is 14 residues long. Germline loops: CDR1 KGHDR, CDR2 SFDVKD. Between the trimmed V and J ends, which lost 4 bases and 5 bases, there was a span of 13 bases. This CDR3 reads CATSEGGGYTEAFF. As DNA, the CDR3 is TGTGCCACCAGTGAGGGAGGGGGTTATACTGAAGCTTTCTTT.

V is TRBV29-1 and J is TRBJ1-1; 8 bases are a match to TRBD1. The CDR3 runs to 11 residues. Germline assignment: CDR1 SQVTM and CDR2 ANQGSEA. Trimming took 6 bases from V and 8 from J; bases not matched to a gene: 5. The CDR3 protein is CSVSDRGEAFF. CDR3 coding DNA: TGCAGCGTCAGCGACAGGGGAGAAGCTTTCTTT.

The V gene is TRBV3-1 (or the pseudogene TRBV3-2), the J gene TRBJ2-1; perhaps TRBD2 as D (6 bases). Per germline, CDR1 LGHDT and CDR2 YNNKEL (reference sequence). This CDR3 contains 12 residues. Trimming pared 5 bases from V and 10 bases from J, leaving 12 bases between. The CDR3 coding sequence is TGTGCCAGCAGCAATCGGGGGAGGGAGCAGTTCTTC. This codes for CASSNRGREQFF.

A few counts support this clone. The rearrangement uses TRBV19 and TRBJ2-2; 12 bases match TRBD2. Germline V gene data show CDR1 as LNHDA and CDR2 as SQIVND (reference sequence). CDR3 size: 15 residues. V shed 5 bases, J shed 5 bases, and the junction held 3 bases outside the gene matches. Here the CDR3 reads CASSVTSGGTGELFF. The CDR3 DNA reads TGTGCCAGTAGTGTGACTAGCGGGGGTACCGGGGAGCTGTTTTTT.

The genes are TRBV11-2 and TRBJ1-5; D not certain. From germline, CDR1 is SGHAT and CDR2 FQNNGV. The CDR3 has 12 amino acids. V was shortened by 4 bases and J by 3 bases, with 4 bases between the two germline ends. CDR3 amino acids: CASSSNNQPQHF. The CDR3, as DNA: TGTGCCAGCAGCTCTAACAATCAGCCCCAGCATTTT.

The V and J genes are TRBV5-4 and TRBJ2-2; 8 bases match TRBD1. The junction had 6 bases not matched to a gene; V was cut back by 3 bases and J by 2 bases. Germline V gene sequence: CDR1 SGHNT, CDR2 YYREEE (reference sequence). The CDR3 is 16 residues long. CDR3 sequence reads: CASSSNRGSNTGELFF. The CDR3 bases are TGTGCCAGCAGCTCCAACAGGGGGTCCAACACCGGGGAGCTGTTTTTT.

The gene calls are TRBV9 and TRBJ2-3; no firm D call. Trimming stripped 3 bases from V and 4 bases from J, with 6 bases between. The CDR3 contains 12 residues. Germline V gene lookup returns CDR1 SGDLS and CDR2 YYNGEE. This CDR3 is CASSAYSDTQYF. Here the CDR3 DNA reads TGTGCCAGCAGCGCCTATTCAGATACGCAGTATTTT. Combining the CDR3 with reference TRBV9 and TRBJ2-3 gives the whole variable domain DSGVTQTPKHLITATGQRVTLRCSPRSGDLSVYWYQQSLDQGLQFLIQYYNGEERAKGNILERFSAQQFPDLHSELNLSSLELGDSALYFCASSAYSDTQYFGPGTRLTVL.

CDR3 sequence (DNA): TGTGCCAGCAGCTTACTGGCAGGAAGCACAGATACGCAGTATTTT. Protein product: CASSLLAGSTDTQYF. This chain connects TRBV7-3 to TRBJ2-3, with D unclear. V was shortened by 2 bases and J by 0 bases, with 9 bases between the two germline ends. Germline V CDR1 and CDR2: SGHTA, FQGTGA. The CDR3 runs to 15 residues. The complete variable domain, with remaining parts taken from reference TRBV7-3 and TRBJ2-3, reads GAGVSQTPSNKVTEKGKYVELRCDPISGHTALYWYRQSLGQGPEFLIYFQGTGAADDSGLPNDRFFAVRPEGSVSTLKIQRTERGDSAVYLCASSLLAGSTDTQYFGPGTRLTVL.

V usage is TRBV30 and J usage is TRBJ1-2; D possibly corresponds to TRBD1 (5 bases). V was trimmed by 0 bases and J by 7 bases, leaving 15 bases between them. This CDR3 has 14 residues. Per germline, CDR1 GTSNPN and CDR2 SVGIG (reference sequence). The CDR3 nucleotides read TGTGCCTGGAGTGTAACGACCGTACAGGCTGGCTACACCTTC. It codes for CAWSVTTVQAGYTF.

The V call is TRBV18, the J call TRBJ2-7; no clear D. CDR1 is KGHSH and CDR2 is LQKENI in the germline V gene. This CDR3 region has 14 residues. Trimming pared 3 bases from V and 7 bases from J, leaving 16 bases between. Written as DNA, the CDR3 is TGTGCCAGCTCACCCTCCGTAGGAGAAAAGGAGCAGTACTTC. This encodes CASSPSVGEKEQYF.

The rearrangement links TRBV7-6 to TRBJ2-1; 11 bases are shared with TRBD2. Germline V gene lookup returns CDR1 SGHVS and CDR2 FNYEAQ. Trimming removed 5 bases from V and 5 bases from J; junction bases left unmatched: 5. The CDR3 is 15 residues long. This chain's CDR3 is CASSPRGLADNEQFF. CDR3 nucleotide sequence: TGTGCCAGCAGCCCTCGGGGACTAGCGGACAATGAGCAGTTCTTC.

The chain uses TRBV7-9 and TRBJ1-6, with 7 bases aligning to TRBD1. This CDR3 has 15 amino acids. CDR1 is SEHNR, CDR2 FQNEAQ, per germline (reference sequence). V lost 5 bases to trimming and J lost 5 bases; unmatched junction nucleotides: 6. The CDR3 DNA follows: TGTGCCAGCAGCCCCCGACAGGGAAATAATTCACCCCTCCACTTT. Its translation is CASSPRQGNNSPLHF.

The chain couples TRBV29-1 to TRBJ2-3; 8 nucleotides match TRBD2. Germline CDR1 SQVTM, CDR2 ANQGSEA. CDR3 length: 14 amino acids. The V gene end was trimmed by 6 bases and the J gene end by 5 bases; junction bases not matched to a gene: 10. CDR3 loop: CSVAPGGRGDTQYF. The CDR3 DNA reads as TGCAGCGTCGCCCCGGGGGGGCGAGGAGATACGCAGTATTTT.

This chain links TRBV7-9 with TRBJ1-1, with a possible D match to TRBD1 (5 bases). The CDR3 spans 16 residues. The germline V gene has CDR1 SEHNR and CDR2 FQNEAQ (reference sequence). Trimming took off 4 bases at V and 6 bases at J, with 21 bases between the two ends. CDR3 nucleotide sequence: TGTGCCAGCAGCTCTAGGGGAGGAGGCCGGGTTGCTGAAGCTTTCTTT. This sequence encodes CASSSRGGGRVAEAFF.